The clone carrying this T cell receptor beta chain was recorded a few times. Random hexamers were used to reverse transcribe 0.5 to 1 ug of RNA. The TCR beta CDR3 was amplified by immunoSEQ multiplex PCR across 54 Vbeta, 13 Jbeta. Via MiXCR, TCRdb re-called the immunoSEQ multiplex PCR reads, giving one row per CDR3 protein. The sample contains around 130,000 distinct CDR3 sequences, around 90% of which appear only once. This sample is part of a study of CD8 T cells in Susac syndrome. The CD8+ and CD4+ T cells were isolated magnetically using a negative isolation approach, whereas the TEMRA cells were enriched by FACS. The CDR3 totals 13 residues. V lost 1 base and J 5 bases, leaving 9 bases between the germline ends.

The V gene is TRBV12-3 or TRBV12-4, the J gene TRBJ2-7; D is uncertain. This clonotype was obtained from a human donor with multiple sclerosis. Sequencing was done on a sample of CD8+ T cells from PBMCs. The CDR3 sequence is CASSLVRWDEQYF. CDR3 sequence (DNA): TGTGCCAGCAGTTTAGTTCGGTGGGACGAGCAGTACTTC.